Here is one T cell receptor (beta chain) with its context. What it binds is not known. The data originate from a study of cytotoxic CD8 clonotypes in ibrutinib-treated CLL. The overall study: Partial responders about 24, complete 2; approximately 12 progressed and 14 stayed in remission by median 68 months. Points from the study as a whole: Clonotypes that were public were uncommon, and they contracted or stayed stable on treatment.

The CDR3 length is 15 residues. CDR1 and CDR2 from the germline V gene are SGDLS and YYNGEE. V lost 2 bases, J lost 2 bases, and 13 bases lay in between. Measured with immunoSEQ multiplex PCR; TCRdb has only the in-frame clones, and not every one. This sample has around 52,000 clones, with around 60% found just once. The material sequenced was PBMCs, taken after 24 months of ibrutinib treatment. The clonotype was recovered from a human donor with chronic lymphocytic leukemia. The chain has TRBV9 and TRBJ2-5; D is perhaps TRBD2 (6 bases). CDR3 in amino acids: CASSVPKAGQETQYF. CDR3 coding DNA: TGTGCCAGCAGCGTTCCTAAGGCGGGGCAAGAGACCCAGTACTTC.